This T cell receptor beta chain was sequenced in a study of T cell repertoires in cytomegalovirus infection. TCRdb re-analysed the reads in MiXCR, keeping a single row per CDR3 protein. The sample carries over 100,000 distinct CDR3 sequences, roughly a tenth recorded once. Germline lookup yields CDR1 SNHLY and CDR2 FYNNEI. Between the trimmed V and J ends, which lost 2 bases and 1 base, there was a span of 8 bases. The length of the CDR3 is 14 residues. This clonotype was counted a few times. No antigen is known for it. The V gene is TRBV2, the J gene TRBJ1-1; D call uncertain. The sequenced sample was PBMCs, sequenced either directly or after in vitro stimulation (not recorded which). The TCR sequence derives from a human donor in good health (CMV status not recorded). Some clones in this sample may be carry-over from other donors' samples. For the CDR3, the DNA is TGTGCCAGCAGTGAAAGCTCGGGGAACACTGAAGCTTTCTTT. Translation: CASSESSGNTEAFF.